This T cell receptor (beta chain) was recorded in a study of cytomegalovirus exposure and HLA in healthy donors listed by TCRdb under 2017. A note on the overall study: According to an earlier analysis of 587 of the donors, about 180 million T cells yielded roughly 110 million unique TCR beta sequences and less than 300 Gb of sequence data. In a later analysis, previously published TCR beta repertoires from about 640 donors were re-analyzed and high-resolution HLA genotyping was added so that TCR occurrence patterns could be studied. HLA typing covered class I and class II loci at four-digit resolution. Because of strong linkage in the cohort, four to six DR-DQ haplotypes were treated as single units for association and clustering. In the later analysis, no new phenotypic data were used to find candidate immune exposures; instead, reliance was placed on TCR beta sequences and their occurrence across donors. Donor age, sex, ethnicity and CMV serostatus were compiled alongside the repertoire data. On average, around 240,000 unique TCR beta nucleotide sequences were sequenced per donor among 398 genotyped donors of the cohort, with roughly 18% of those sequences being non-productive. A later genetic analysis used genome-wide SNP genotypes for 398 of the 666 donors, treating that subset as a discovery cohort. To decide whether each TCR beta V gene segment behaved as functional or pseudogenic, an earlier analysis of approximately 590 of the donors relied on high-throughput TCR beta sequencing. Of the 350 to 400 genotyped donors, roughly 80% fell in the genetic ancestry cluster associated with self-reported Caucasian donors. The number of donors typed differed by locus, with 629-630 for A, B, C, DRB1 and DQB1, 522 for DQA1, 600 to 610 for DPA1, and some 450 for DPB1. High-throughput TCR immunosequencing, statistical association of individual TCRs with disease status, and machine learning were combined to predict cytomegalovirus infection status. An early release that covered roughly 600 HLA-typed donors contained around 300 gigabases of sequencing data and tens of millions of unique TCR sequences. The study used immunosequencing to profile the T cell repertoires of approximately 640 subjects and linked those repertoires to cytomegalovirus serostatus. The study was designed to test whether signatures of past pathogen exposure could be identified by cataloging public T cell receptors. Besides the first cohort of roughly 660 subjects, a separate validation cohort made up of about 120 different subjects was used. Every repertoire in the discovery cohort had been generated on one and the same sequencing platform.

Receptors were amplified or captured by the immunoSEQ multiplex PCR assay. A mixture of 60 forward primers for TCR Vbeta segments and 13 reverse primers for TCR Jbeta segments was used in the multiplex PCR. The CDR3 region of rearranged TCR beta genes was amplified from genomic DNA by a multiplex PCR assay. The Illumina HiSeq System was used to sequence the amplified TCR beta libraries as 87-base-pair reads. The authors' analysis ran thus. A later analysis counted about 80 million unique TCR beta chains across the 550 to 700 repertoires, and approximately 11 million of these chains were shared by at least two donors. Raw reads were error-corrected and collapsed into unique sequences by a nearest-neighbor algorithm in which closely related sequences were merged to remove PCR and sequencing errors. V, D and J gene segments were assigned by aligning CDR3 sequences to IMGT reference sequences. For a sequence to be retained, a match of at least six nucleotides was required to both a V gene segment and a J gene segment. A rearrangement counted as productive if the CDR3 had no stop codons and remained in frame with V and J, and every other rearrangement counted as non-productive. Following IMGT convention, CDR3 was defined as the stretch from the second conserved V-encoded cysteine to the conserved J-encoded phenylalanine. Sequences without an unambiguous match to a single V gene segment were excluded from the earlier analysis of almost 600 of the donors. An earlier analysis of several hundred of the donors classified V segments as functional when productive rearrangements were above 56.7% and as segregating when the standard deviation between donors was above 5%. A statistical classification framework was built for diagnosing cytomegalovirus status from the catalog of TCR beta chain sequences. In a later analysis, V and J genes were assigned by comparing TCR nucleotide sequences against IMGT/GENE-DB human TR gene sequences. In a later analysis, CDR3 sequences and most-parsimonious VDJ recombination scenarios were assigned using the TCRdist pipeline. A later analysis defined each TCR beta chain by its CDR3 amino acid sequence plus V-gene family, and excluded reads lacking a unique V-gene family. A later analysis removed 500 to 650 highly shared, low-generation-probability nucleotide sequences to deal with suspected cross-contamination and a sequencing artifact. In a later analysis, a clonal expansion index was calculated for each public chain from normalized within-repertoire ranks of inferred template counts. Generation probabilities in a later analysis came from a VDJ recombination model fitted to out-of-frame rearrangements, and those results were checked against IGoR. A later analysis scored TCR-TCR, TCR-HLA and TCR-CMV co-occurrence with hypergeometric tests, applying a repertoire-size bias correction to TCR pairs. In a later analysis, false discovery rates were estimated by permuting HLA or CMV assignments 20 times. In a later analysis, co-occurring TCRs were grouped using DBSCAN, with TCRdist sequence similarity added in when clustering inside HLA-allele-positive subsets. Repertoires with fewer than 30,000 or more than 120,000 public chains were left out of co-occurrence clustering, as were about five repertoires with anomalous nucleotide sharing. The table comes from immuneACCESS by way of TCRdb, which keeps in-frame sequences with V and J called. Part of the clones is missing from these tables; in studies checked, under half for an unresolved V gene and the rest for unknown reasons. V and J calls and clone size come straight from that table; D and trimming were deduced from the DNA. The sample table holds about 160,000 clones, of which 70% to 85% were seen once. The top ten constitute about 4.6% of the sample.

V trim: 1 base; J trim: 7 bases; unmatched bases: 4. Via the germline V gene (reference sequence), CDR1 is MNHEY and CDR2 SMNVEV. The CDR3 goes from the cysteine to the phenylalanine over 16 residues. Here the CDR3 DNA is all that survives: 48 bases in frame from base 1. Points the paper makes about the study in general: According to the authors, the approach could potentially be generalized to other disease states and immunological phenotypes. In a later genetic analysis, fewer N-insertions in productive TCRs were reported among donors in an Asian-associated ancestry cluster than the approximately 670-donor mean. A later analysis found that HLA-associated TCR beta chains were more clonally expanded and had lower generation probabilities than equally common non-associated chains. In vitro tests confirmed that a few of the cytomegalovirus-associated TCR beta chains recognize cytomegalovirus antigens. A further reported finding was that TCR beta sequences accurately predicted the HLA-A and HLA-B alleles for most subjects in the first cohort. Sequencing depth was assumed to be roughly uniform across donors in the presence/absence analyses, though that assumption may not hold. In a later analysis, TCR association rates were found to vary across HLA loci, with the most associated TCRs seen for DRB1 alleles and the fewest for HLA-C alleles. The only immune exposure information available for the cohort was CMV serostatus. The cohort was sequenced for TCR beta chains only, and without alpha or paired-chain data the features that could be detected were limited. A cluster of highly shared sequence variants was judged likely to be a technical artifact of the sequencing pipeline. Because counts were too low, seventeen rarely observed V segments, including chromosome 9 orphons, were excluded from the earlier analysis of under 650 of the donors. Several of the top co-occurrence clusters appeared to be linked to parvovirus B19, influenza, CMV and Epstein-Barr virus, according to a later analysis. HLA typing was unavailable for some donors at each locus, so association tests used only the typed subset. Most TCR sequences were seen in very few donors, while some public TCRs were found in many individuals. In a later analysis, some 17,000 TCR beta sequences were associated with specific HLA alleles at a false discovery rate of 0.05. A later analysis found that most CMV-associated TCR beta chains appeared HLA-restricted, with HLA associations seemingly driven largely by CMV exposure. A total of roughly 160 TCR beta chains were listed by the study as associated with cytomegalovirus. When HLA alleles, especially DR and DQ, strongly co-occurred, TCR associations were difficult to assign to individual alleles. The classifier was reported to diagnose cytomegalovirus status with high specificity and sensitivity in both the original cohort and the validation cohort. Linkage disequilibrium might explain the correlated functional status among segregating V segments, but an unknown experimental factor could not be excluded. In an earlier analysis of about 540 of the donors, most TCR beta V segments were observed in productive rearrangements about 87% or about 30% of the time, broadly matching IMGT annotations. Some IMGT-functional V segments, including TRBV6-2 and TRBV6-3, could not be told apart with the 87-base-pair reads, so those segments were excluded. V-gene and J-gene trimming of TCR beta chains was associated with a missense DCLRE1C variant in a later genetic analysis, and the association was replicated in an independent cohort.

In total, roughly 670 healthy bone marrow donors made up the cohort. At the time of sampling, every cohort member was nominally healthy, though immune exposures that went unrecorded were likely present. The donor tested CMV seronegative and was one of the 352 seronegative cohort members. A peripheral blood sample was provided by each donor, and peripheral blood mononuclear cells were used for TCR beta sequencing. The Qiagen DNeasy Blood Extraction Kit was used to extract genomic DNA from the blood cell samples. As concerns this clone: It lacks a known antigen. There are no base qualities to consult, and no much larger clone falls within one base.

The receptor was derived from a man aged 40-49 years in good health and CMV-seronegative. The sequenced sample was PBMCs. The rearrangement combines TRBV27 with TRBJ2-2; TRBD1 fits 12 bases in the junction. The sequenced DNA is TGTGCCAGCAGTTTATTCGGGACAGGGGGCGGCGGGGAGCTGTTTTTT. This gives the protein CASSLFGTGGGGELFF.